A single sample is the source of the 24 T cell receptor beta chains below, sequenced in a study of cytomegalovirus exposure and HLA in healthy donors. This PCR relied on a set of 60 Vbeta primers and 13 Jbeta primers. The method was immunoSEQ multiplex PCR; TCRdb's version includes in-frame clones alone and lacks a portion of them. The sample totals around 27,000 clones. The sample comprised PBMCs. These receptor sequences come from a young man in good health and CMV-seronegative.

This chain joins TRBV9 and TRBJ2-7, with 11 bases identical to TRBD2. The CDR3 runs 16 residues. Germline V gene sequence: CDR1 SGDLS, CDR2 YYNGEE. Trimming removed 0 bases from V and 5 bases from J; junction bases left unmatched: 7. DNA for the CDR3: TGTGCCAGCAGCGTAGGCAGTAGCGGGGGGGCCCACGAGCAGTACTTC. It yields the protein CASSVGSSGGAHEQYF.

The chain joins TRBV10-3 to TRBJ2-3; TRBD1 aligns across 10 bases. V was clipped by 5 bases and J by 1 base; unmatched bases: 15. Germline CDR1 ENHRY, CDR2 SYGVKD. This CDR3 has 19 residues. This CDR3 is CAISPHRDRGGYGTDTQYF. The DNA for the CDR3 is TGTGCCATCAGTCCGCACCGGGACAGGGGAGGGTACGGCACAGATACGCAGTATTTT.

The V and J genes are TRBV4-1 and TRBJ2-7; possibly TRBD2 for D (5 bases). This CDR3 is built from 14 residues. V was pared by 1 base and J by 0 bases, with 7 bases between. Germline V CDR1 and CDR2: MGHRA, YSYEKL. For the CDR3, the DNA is TGCGCCAGCAGCCAAGGTGCGGGCTCCTACGAGCAGTACTTC. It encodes CASSQGAGSYEQYF.

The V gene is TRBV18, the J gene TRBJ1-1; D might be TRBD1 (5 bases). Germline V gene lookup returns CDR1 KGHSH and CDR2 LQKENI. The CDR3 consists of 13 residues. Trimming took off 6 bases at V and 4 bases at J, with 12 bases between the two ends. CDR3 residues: CASSLRGGTEAFF. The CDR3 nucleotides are TGTGCCAGCTCTCTTCGGGGGGGCACTGAAGCTTTCTTT.

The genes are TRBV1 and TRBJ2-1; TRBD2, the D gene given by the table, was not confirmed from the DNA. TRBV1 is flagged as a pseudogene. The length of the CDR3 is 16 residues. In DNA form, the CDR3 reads TGCACCAGCAGCCAAGAACGCCTAGCGGACTACAATGAGCAGTTCTTC. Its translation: CTSSQERLADYNEQFF.

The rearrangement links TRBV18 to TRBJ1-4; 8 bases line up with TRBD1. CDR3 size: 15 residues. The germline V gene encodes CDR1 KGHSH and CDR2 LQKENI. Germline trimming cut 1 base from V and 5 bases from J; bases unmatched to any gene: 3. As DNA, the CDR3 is TGTGCCAGCTCACCACGCAGGGGGCTCAATGAAAAACTGTTTTTT. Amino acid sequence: CASSPRRGLNEKLFF.

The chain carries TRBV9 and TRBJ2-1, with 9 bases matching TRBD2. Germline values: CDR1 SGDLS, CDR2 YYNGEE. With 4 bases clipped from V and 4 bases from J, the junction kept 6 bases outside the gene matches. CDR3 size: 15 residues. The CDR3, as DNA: TGTGCCAGCAGCCTGACTAGCGGTACTTACAATGAGCAGTTCTTC. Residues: CASSLTSGTYNEQFF.

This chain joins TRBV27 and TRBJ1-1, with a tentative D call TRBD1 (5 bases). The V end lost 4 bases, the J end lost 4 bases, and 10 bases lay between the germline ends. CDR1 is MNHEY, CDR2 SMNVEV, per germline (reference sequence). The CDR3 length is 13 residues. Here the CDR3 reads CASSSLGGTEAFF. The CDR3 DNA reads TGTGCCAGCAGTTCTCTGGGGGGCACTGAAGCTTTCTTT.

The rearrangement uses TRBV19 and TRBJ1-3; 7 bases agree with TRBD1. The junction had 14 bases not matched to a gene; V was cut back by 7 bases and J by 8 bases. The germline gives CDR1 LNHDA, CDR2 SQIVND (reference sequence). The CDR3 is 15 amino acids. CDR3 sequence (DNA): TGTGCCAGTATAGGCAGGGGGTCCATCTATGACACCATATATTTT. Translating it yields CASIGRGSIYDTIYF.

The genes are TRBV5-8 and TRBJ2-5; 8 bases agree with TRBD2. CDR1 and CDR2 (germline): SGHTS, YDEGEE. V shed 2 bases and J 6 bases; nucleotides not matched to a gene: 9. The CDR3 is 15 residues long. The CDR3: CASSFISRLAQTQYF. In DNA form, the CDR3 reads TGTGCCAGCAGCTTTATCAGTAGACTAGCGCAGACCCAGTACTTC. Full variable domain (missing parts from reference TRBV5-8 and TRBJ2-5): EAGVTQSPTHLIKTRGQQATLRCSPISGHTSVYWYQQALGLGLQFLLWYDEGEERNRGNFPPRFSGRQFPNYSSELNVNALELEDSALYLCASSFISRLAQTQYFGPGTRLLVL.

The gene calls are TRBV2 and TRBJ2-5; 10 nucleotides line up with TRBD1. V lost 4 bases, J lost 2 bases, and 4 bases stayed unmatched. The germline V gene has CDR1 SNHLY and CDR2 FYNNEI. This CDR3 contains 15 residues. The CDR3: CASSGQGARQETQYF. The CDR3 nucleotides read TGTGCCAGCAGTGGACAGGGGGCTAGGCAAGAGACCCAGTACTTC.

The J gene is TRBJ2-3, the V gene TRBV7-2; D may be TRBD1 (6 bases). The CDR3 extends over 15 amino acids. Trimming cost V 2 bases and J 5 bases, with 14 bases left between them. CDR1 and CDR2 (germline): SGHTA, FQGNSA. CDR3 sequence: CASSLMGAQEDTQYF. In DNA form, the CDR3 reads TGTGCCAGCAGCTTAATGGGGGCGCAGGAAGATACGCAGTATTTT.

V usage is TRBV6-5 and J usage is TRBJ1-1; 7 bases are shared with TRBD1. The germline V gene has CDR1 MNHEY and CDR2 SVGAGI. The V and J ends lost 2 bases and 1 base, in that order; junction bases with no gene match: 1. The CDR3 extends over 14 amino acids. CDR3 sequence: CASSYGTENTEAFF. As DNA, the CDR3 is TGTGCCAGCAGTTACGGGACAGAGAACACTGAAGCTTTCTTT.

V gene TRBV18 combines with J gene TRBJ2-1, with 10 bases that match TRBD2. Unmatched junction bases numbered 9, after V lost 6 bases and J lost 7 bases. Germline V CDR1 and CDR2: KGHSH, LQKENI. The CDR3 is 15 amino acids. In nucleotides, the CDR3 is TGTGCCAGCTCCCCTCGGACTAGCGGCGTGAATGAGCAGTTCTTC. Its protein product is CASSPRTSGVNEQFF.

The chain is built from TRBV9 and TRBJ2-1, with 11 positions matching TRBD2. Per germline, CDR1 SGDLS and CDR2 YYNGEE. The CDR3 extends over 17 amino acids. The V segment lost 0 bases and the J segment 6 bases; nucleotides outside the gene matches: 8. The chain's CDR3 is CASSVGVGTSGTNEQFF. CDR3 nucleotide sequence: TGTGCCAGCAGCGTAGGGGTTGGGACTAGCGGAACCAATGAGCAGTTCTTC.

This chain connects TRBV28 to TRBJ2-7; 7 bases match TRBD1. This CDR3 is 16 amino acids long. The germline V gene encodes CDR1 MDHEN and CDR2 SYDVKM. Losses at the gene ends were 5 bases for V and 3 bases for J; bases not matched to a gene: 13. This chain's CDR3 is CASSRDSQGEGYEQYF. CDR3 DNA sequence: TGTGCCAGCAGTAGGGACAGCCAGGGCGAGGGCTACGAGCAGTACTTC.

CDR3 DNA sequence: TGTGCCAGTAGTGACCTACCAGCTAGCGACGAGCAGTACTTC. It codes for CASSDLPASDEQYF. The chain couples TRBV19 to TRBJ2-7, with D possibly being TRBD2 (6 bases). Germline V gene sequence: CDR1 LNHDA, CDR2 SQIVND (reference sequence). V shed 5 bases and J shed 5 bases, with 16 bases lying between them. CDR3 length: 14 amino acids.

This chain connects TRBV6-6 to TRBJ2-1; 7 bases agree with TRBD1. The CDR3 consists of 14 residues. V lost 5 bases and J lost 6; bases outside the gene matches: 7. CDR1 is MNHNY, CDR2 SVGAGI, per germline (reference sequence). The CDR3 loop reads CASSDRQGANEQFF. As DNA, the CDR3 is TGTGCCAGCAGTGATAGACAGGGCGCCAATGAGCAGTTCTTC.

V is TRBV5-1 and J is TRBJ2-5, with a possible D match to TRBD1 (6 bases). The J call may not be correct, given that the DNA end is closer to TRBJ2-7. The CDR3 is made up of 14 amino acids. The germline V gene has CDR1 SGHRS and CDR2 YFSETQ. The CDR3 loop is CASSLVGGSYEQYF. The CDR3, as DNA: TGCGCCAGCAGCTTGGTAGGGGGTAGCTACGAGCAGTACTTC.

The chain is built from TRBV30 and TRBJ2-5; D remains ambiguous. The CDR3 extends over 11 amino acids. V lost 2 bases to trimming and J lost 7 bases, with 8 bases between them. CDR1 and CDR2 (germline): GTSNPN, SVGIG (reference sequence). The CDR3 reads CAWSPLRTQYF. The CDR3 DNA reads TGTGCCTGGAGTCCCCTTAGGACCCAGTACTTC.

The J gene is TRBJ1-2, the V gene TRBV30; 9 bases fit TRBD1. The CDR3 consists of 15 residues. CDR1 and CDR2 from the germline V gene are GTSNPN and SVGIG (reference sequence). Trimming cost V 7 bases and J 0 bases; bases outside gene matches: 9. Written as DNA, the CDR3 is TGTGCCTCGAGGACACAGGGGGCCCCTAACTATGGCTACACCTTC. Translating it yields CASRTQGAPNYGYTF.

Written as DNA, the CDR3 is TGCAGCGCAGACTTCCCGAACACAGATACGCAGTATTTT. This sequence encodes CSADFPNTDTQYF. The V call is TRBV29-1, the J call TRBJ2-3; D uncertain. CDR1 is SQVTM, CDR2 ANQGSEA, per germline. The length of the CDR3 is 13 residues. V gave up 7 bases and J gave up 2 bases, with 13 bases separating them.

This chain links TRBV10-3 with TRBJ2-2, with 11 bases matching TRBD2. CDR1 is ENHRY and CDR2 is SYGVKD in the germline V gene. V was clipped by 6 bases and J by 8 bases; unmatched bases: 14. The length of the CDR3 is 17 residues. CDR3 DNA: TGTGCCATCAGAGACTCCGGGACTAGCGGCCCCGGAGGGGAGCTGTTTTTT. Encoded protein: CAIRDSGTSGPGGELFF.

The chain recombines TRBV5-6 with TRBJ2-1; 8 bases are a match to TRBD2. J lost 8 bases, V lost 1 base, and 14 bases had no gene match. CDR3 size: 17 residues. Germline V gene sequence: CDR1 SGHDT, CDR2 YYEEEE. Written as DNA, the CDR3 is TGTGCCAGCAGCTTGAGGCTAGCGGGCTTGTACGGGTATGAGCAGTTCTTC. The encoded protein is CASSLRLAGLYGYEQFF. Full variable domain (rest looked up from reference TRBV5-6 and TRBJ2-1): DAGVTQSPTHLIKTRGQQVTLRCSPKSGHDTVSWYQQALGQGPQFIFQYYEEEERQRGNFPDRFSGHQFPNYSSELNVNALLLGDSALYLCASSLRLAGLYGYEQFFGPGTRLTVL.